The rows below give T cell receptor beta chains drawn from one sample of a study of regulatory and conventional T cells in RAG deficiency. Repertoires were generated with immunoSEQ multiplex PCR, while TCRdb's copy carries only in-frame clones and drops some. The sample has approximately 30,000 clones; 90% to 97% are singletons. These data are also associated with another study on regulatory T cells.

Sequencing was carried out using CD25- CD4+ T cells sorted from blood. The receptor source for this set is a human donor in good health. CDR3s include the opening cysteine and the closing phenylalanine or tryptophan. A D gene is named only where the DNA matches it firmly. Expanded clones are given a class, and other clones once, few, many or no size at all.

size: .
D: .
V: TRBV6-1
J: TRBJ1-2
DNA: TGTGCCAGCACCCTTTCGACAGGCAGGTATGGCTACACCTTC
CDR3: CASTLSTGRYGYTF

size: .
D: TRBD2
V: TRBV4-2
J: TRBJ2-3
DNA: TGTGCCAGCAGCCAAGTCCAAGGACTAGCGGGGGGGCGTAGAGATACGCAGTATTTT
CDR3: CASSQVQGLAGGRRDTQYF

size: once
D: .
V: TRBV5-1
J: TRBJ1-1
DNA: TGCGCCAGCAGCTTGGGTGCGGGGTGGAACACTGAAGCTTTCTTT
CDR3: CASSLGAGWNTEAFF

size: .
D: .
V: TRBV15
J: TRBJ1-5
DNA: TGTGCCACCAGCAGAGTCAGGGTAGGGGGTAGCAATCAGCCCCAGCATTTT
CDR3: CATSRVRVGGSNQPQHF

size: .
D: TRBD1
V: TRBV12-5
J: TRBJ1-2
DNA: TGTGCTAGTGGTTACCGGACAGGGGGCGGCTACACCTTC
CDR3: CASGYRTGGGYTF

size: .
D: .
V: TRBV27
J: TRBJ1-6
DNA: TGTGCCAGCAGTCCCTCGGGACAACGTAATTCACCCCTCCACTTT
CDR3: CASSPSGQRNSPLHF

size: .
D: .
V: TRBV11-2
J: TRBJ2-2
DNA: TGTGCCAGCAGCTTAAGCAGCGCCACCTCCTCGAACACCGGGGAGCTGTTTTTT
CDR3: CASSLSSATSSNTGELFF

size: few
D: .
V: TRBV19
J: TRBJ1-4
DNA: TGTGCCAGTAGTATTTTTACAAATGAAAAACTGTTTTTT
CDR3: CASSIFTNEKLFF

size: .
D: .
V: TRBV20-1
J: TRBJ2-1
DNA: TGCAGTGCTAGAGGTCGCAATGAGCAGTTCTTC
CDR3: CSARGRNEQFF

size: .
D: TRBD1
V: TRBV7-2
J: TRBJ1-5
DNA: TGTGCCAGCAGCGGACAGGGCACCTATAGCAATCAGCCCCAGCATTTT
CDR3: CASSGQGTYSNQPQHF

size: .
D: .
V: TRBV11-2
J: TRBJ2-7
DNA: TGTGCCAGCAGCTTCGTCGAAACAGGTCGCGGCGAGCAGTACTTC
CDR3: CASSFVETGRGEQYF

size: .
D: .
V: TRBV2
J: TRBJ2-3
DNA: TGTGCCAGCAGCTACGATTTAACCGATACGCAGTATTTT
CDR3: CASSYDLTDTQYF

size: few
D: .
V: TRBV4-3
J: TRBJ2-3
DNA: TGCGCCAGCAGCCAAGATTACACACCCAGCACAGATACGCAGTATTTT
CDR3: CASSQDYTPSTDTQYF

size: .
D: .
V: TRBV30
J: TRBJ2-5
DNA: TGTGCCTGGAGTGTATACGCGCGCCAGGGGGAGACCCAGTACTTC
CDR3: CAWSVYARQGETQYF

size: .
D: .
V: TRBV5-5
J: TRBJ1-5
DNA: TGTGCCAGCAGCGTCGGGGGGGTCTCCGGTCAGCCCCAGCATTTT
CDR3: CASSVGGVSGQPQHF

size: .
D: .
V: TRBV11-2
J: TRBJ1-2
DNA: TGTGCCAGCAGCCGGATTGCAGGGGATCGGGACTATGGCTACACCTTC
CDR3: CASSRIAGDRDYGYTF

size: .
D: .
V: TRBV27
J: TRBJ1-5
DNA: TGTGCCAGCAGAACAGCTAACCTCGATCAGCCCCAGCATTTT
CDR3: CASRTANLDQPQHF

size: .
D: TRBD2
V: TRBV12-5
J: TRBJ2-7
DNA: TGTGCTAGTGGTTTGGCCCCAACTAGCGGAAACTACGAGCAGTACTTC
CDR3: CASGLAPTSGNYEQYF

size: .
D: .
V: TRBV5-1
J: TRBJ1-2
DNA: TGCGCCAGCAGTGCGCTAGCTGCTAACTATGGCTACACCTTC
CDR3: CASSALAANYGYTF

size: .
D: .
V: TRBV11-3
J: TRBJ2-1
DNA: TGTGCCAGCAGCTTAGTTGCAGGGGGGAATGAGCAGTTCTTC
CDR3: CASSLVAGGNEQFF

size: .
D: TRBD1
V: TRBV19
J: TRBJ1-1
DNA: TGTGCCAGTAGGGCCACAGGGGGCACTGAAGCTTTCTTT
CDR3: CASRATGGTEAFF

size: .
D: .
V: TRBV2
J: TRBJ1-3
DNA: TGTGCCAGCAGTGACCAGATGTCTGGAAACACCATATATTTT
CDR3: CASSDQMSGNTIYF

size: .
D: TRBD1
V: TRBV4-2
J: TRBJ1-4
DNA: TGTGCCAGCAGCCGCCGGACAGGCGGTGAAAAACTGTTTTTT
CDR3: CASSRRTGGEKLFF

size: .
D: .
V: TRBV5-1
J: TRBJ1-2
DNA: TGCGCCAGCAGCTTGGACAGTGGGAACTATGGCTACACCTTC
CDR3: CASSLDSGNYGYTF

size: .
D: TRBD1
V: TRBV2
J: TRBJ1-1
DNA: TGTGCCAGCAGTTTGGACAGGGTAAACACTGAAGCTTTCTTT
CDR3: CASSLDRVNTEAFF

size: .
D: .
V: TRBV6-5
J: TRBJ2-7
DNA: TGTGCCAGCAGTTACTCGTTGGGCCAAAAAAACGAGCAGTACTTC
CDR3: CASSYSLGQKNEQYF

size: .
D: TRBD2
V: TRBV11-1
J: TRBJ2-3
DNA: TGTGCCAGCAGCTTAGGGACTAGCGGGACGGTCACAGATACGCAGTATTTT
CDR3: CASSLGTSGTVTDTQYF

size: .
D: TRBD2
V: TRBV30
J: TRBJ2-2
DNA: TGTGCCTGGAGTGTACTAGCGGGGACCGGGGAGCTGTTTTTT
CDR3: CAWSVLAGTGELFF

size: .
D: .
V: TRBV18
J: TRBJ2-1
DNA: TGTGCCAGCTCCTTTAGCGGTAGTAATGAGCAGTTCTTC
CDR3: CASSFSGSNEQFF

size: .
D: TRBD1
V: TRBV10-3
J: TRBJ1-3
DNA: TGTGCCATCAGGGATGACAGGGGGCATGGAAACACCATATATTTT
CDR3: CAIRDDRGHGNTIYF

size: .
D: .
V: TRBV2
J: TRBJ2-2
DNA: TGTGCCACCCTTCCAGGGGCGCGTGGCACCGGGGAGCTGTTTTTT
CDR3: CATLPGARGTGELFF

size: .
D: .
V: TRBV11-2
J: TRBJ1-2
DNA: TGTGCCAGCAGCTTACACAGGGTAGTCTATGGCTACACCTTC
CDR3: CASSLHRVVYGYTF

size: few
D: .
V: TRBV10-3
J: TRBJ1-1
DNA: TGTGCCATGGGGGGGGTGAACACTGAAGCTTTCTTT
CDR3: CAMGGVNTEAFF

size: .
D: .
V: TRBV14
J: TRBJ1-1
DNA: TGTGCCAGCAGCCAAGATATGGGGGGAGCTGAAGCTTTCTTT
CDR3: CASSQDMGGAEAFF

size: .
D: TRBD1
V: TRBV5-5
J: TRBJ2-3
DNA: TGTGCCAGCAGGGGCCGGGACAGGATCACAGATACGCAGTATTTT
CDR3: CASRGRDRITDTQYF

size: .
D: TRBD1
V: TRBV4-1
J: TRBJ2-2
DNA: TGCGCCAGCAGCCTTAGGCCGGGACAGGGGGGCGCCGCGAACACCGGGGAGCTGTTTTTT
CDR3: CASSLRPGQGGAANTGELFF

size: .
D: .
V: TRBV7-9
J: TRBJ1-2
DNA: TGTGCCAGCTCTGAAGGGCAGGGTATTAATGGCTACACCTTC
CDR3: CASSEGQGINGYTF

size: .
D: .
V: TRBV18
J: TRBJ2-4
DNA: TGTGCCAGCTCACCTGTAGCCCAGGGCGTGAGGGCCAAAAACATTCAGTACTTC
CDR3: CASSPVAQGVRAKNIQYF

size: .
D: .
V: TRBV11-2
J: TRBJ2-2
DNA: TGTGCCAGCAGTCCCGTCGGCAGGGGAAATGCTAACACCGGGGAGCTGTTTTTT
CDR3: CASSPVGRGNANTGELFF